This passage covers 6 T cell receptor beta chains from one sample sequenced in a study of vaccination and CD4 T cells after COVID-19. CD4+ T cells that had been cultured provided DNA sequenced with the Oncomine TCR Beta short-read assay. TCRdb ran MiXCR on the PCR reads and lists one entry per CDR3 protein. In the table there are tens of thousands of distinct CDR3 sequences, roughly 40% of which are singletons. These receptors' antigens are unknown. This sample's treatment: roughly 11-day PBMC culture with coronavirus spike peptide pools or control peptides (ViraFEST assay). The sequencing used CD4+ T cells from blood, cultured in vitro, collected after SARS-CoV-2 vaccination. The source is a human donor who had recovered from COVID-19.

This clonotype occurred a few times. The V and J genes are TRBV20-1 and TRBJ1-5; 9 bases align to TRBD1. This CDR3 is built from 20 residues. Germline values: CDR1 DFQATT, CDR2 SNEGSKA (reference sequence). With V trimmed by 4 bases and J by 1 base, 20 bases remained unmatched. The CDR3 DNA follows: TGCAGTGCTATTCTTTACGGTGGTCGGACAGGGGCTGTCAGCAATCAGCCCCAGCATTTT. This gives the protein CSAILYGGRTGAVSNQPQHF.

This clonotype has just a few counts. The gene calls are TRBV6-2 or TRBV6-3 and TRBJ1-1, with unresolved D. CDR1 MNHEY and CDR2 SVGEGT come from the germline V gene. Trimming pared 3 bases from V and 11 bases from J, leaving 10 bases between. The CDR3 covers 11 residues. The CDR3 DNA reads TGTGCCAGCAGTTATTTCCGCGGGGCTTTCTTT. This encodes CASSYFRGAFF.

This clonotype appeared a few times. CDR3 region: CASSSQAGDNEAFF. The CDR3 coding sequence is TGTGCCAGCAGCTCCCAAGCCGGTGATAATGAAGCTTTCTTT. V gene TRBV7-2 combines with J gene TRBJ1-1; D unclear. The CDR3 is made up of 14 amino acids. Germline V gives CDR1 SGHTA, CDR2 FQGNSA. V shed 4 bases and J shed 7 bases, with 16 bases lying between them.

The rearrangement uses TRBV16 and TRBJ2-3; D perhaps matches TRBD2 (5 bases). The CDR3 loop spans 14 amino acids. CDR1 KGHSY and CDR2 FQNENV come from the germline V gene. V was trimmed by 4 bases and J by 3 bases, leaving 11 bases between them. The CDR3 nucleotides read TGTGCCAGCAGCCCCCTGAGAGGGACAGATACGCAGTATTTT. The encoded protein is CASSPLRGTDTQYF.

The chain carries TRBV6-2 or TRBV6-3 and TRBJ2-3, with D hard to call. The germline V gene encodes CDR1 MNHEY and CDR2 SVGEGT. There are 16 residues in the CDR3. V was cut by 0 bases and J by 0 bases, with 10 bases left in between. The DNA for the CDR3 is TGTGCCAGCAGTTACTCGTGGGCCGAGAGCACAGATACGCAGTATTTT. Protein sequence: CASSYSWAESTDTQYF.

The chain employs TRBV20-1 and TRBJ1-1; the D gene is possibly TRBD1 (5 bases). The germline V gene has CDR1 DFQATT and CDR2 SNEGSKA (reference sequence). Trimming cost V 3 bases and J 3 bases, with 14 bases left between them. The CDR3 loop spans 14 amino acids. The DNA for the CDR3 is TGCAGTGCTAGTGTAAGGGGACGACACACTGAAGCTTTCTTT. It encodes CSASVRGRHTEAFF.